This TCR beta chain was identified during a study of CD8 T cells in Susac syndrome. General study results and limits: A relatively small number of individuals underwent TCR sequencing and HLA analysis.

The CDR3 sequence is 12 residues long. Germline lookup yields CDR1 SGDLS and CDR2 YYNGEE. Trimming took off 3 bases at V and 4 bases at J, with 6 bases between the two ends. Sequencing of TCR beta covered CD8+ and CD4+ T cells obtained from blood. On this clonotype: Its specificity is not known.

RNA totalling about 0.5 to 1 ug underwent reverse transcription with random hexamers. Amplification of TCR beta CDR3 across 54 Vbeta and 13 Jbeta was performed with immunoSEQ multiplex PCR. TCRdb re-derived calls from the immunoSEQ multiplex PCR reads in MiXCR, one entry per CDR3 protein. The sample contains about 150,000 distinct CDR3 sequences, 85% to 95% of which appear only once. The gene calls are TRBV9 and TRBJ2-3, with unresolved D. This clonotype was sampled from a human donor with multiple sclerosis. Sequences were obtained from CD8+ T cells from PBMCs. The DNA for the CDR3 is TGTGCCAGCAGCGAAAACTCAGATACGCAGTATTTT. Translating it yields CASSENSDTQYF.